The present TCR beta chain was sequenced within a study of CD8+CD57+ T cells in acquired aplastic anemia. Whole-study context: Mean yield of DNA from sorted CD4+ and CD8+ cells was roughly 3.2 ug. Broader study findings: A set of twenty-nine CD8+ CDR3 sequences was shared between patients and controls, and these sequences appeared highly expressed in patients.

Trimming removed 3 bases from V and 5 bases from J, with 8 bases in between. The CDR3 spans 13 residues. To note about this clonotype: The antigen remains unidentified.

The TCR beta profiling, which covered VDJ combination and CDR3 sequence, was carried out using genomic DNA as the template. TCRdb re-called the reads with MiXCR, one entry per CDR3 protein. Of 150,000 to 200,000 distinct CDR3 sequences listed, 63% were seen once; the top ten hold roughly 44%. This sequence originates from a human donor in good health. The V call is TRBV12-3 or TRBV12-4, the J call TRBJ1-5, with D uncertain. Specimen: sorted CD4+, CD8+, or CD8+CD57+ T cells (not recorded which) from PBMCs. The CDR3 is CASSLVKDQPQHF. The CDR3 nucleotides read TGTGCCAGCAGTTTGGTCAAAGATCAGCCCCAGCATTTT.